This TCR beta chain emerged from a study of cytomegalovirus exposure and HLA in healthy donors. General study points: Reportedly, cytomegalovirus status was diagnosed with high sensitivity and specificity.

Primers for the PCR totalled 60 Vbeta and 13 Jbeta. Only in-frame clones appear in the TCRdb table, and some are missing; sequencing was by immunoSEQ multiplex PCR. The sample records 85,000 to 100,000 clones, around 76% being singletons. The CDR3 length is 13 residues. Trimming left V 6 bases short and J 3 bases short, with 11 bases between. Germline lookup yields CDR1 MNHNY and CDR2 SVGAGI (reference sequence). This clone turned up a few times. Its antigen is unknown. Input material: PBMCs. The sequence came from a human donor in good health. V and J are TRBV6-6 and TRBJ1-1; D uncertain. The CDR3 protein is CASSRQVDTEAFF. DNA for the CDR3: TGTGCCAGCAGCCGCCAGGTAGACACTGAAGCTTTCTTT.